This TCR beta chain emerged from a study of blood T cells in healthy people across ages. Then a second PCR, running about 7 to 11 cycles, was carried out with a sample-barcoded 5' primer and a J-beta primer mix. TCRdb re-called the 5' RACE reads through MiXCR, storing one row per CDR3 protein. The sample carries hundreds of thousands of distinct CDR3 sequences, about 25% recorded once. This CDR3 comprises 14 residues. Germline V gene sequence: CDR1 MNHEY, CDR2 SMNVEV (reference sequence). Trimming stripped 1 base from V and 4 bases from J, with 10 bases between. This clonotype appeared once. Isolated PBMCs totaled at least 6 million in each sample. The same sample was also studied in work on T cells of mothers and their children. From that second work: Sample barcodes and 2-4 random nucleotides came from the second PCR's M1S primer.

Sequencing used blood. V gene TRBV27 combines with J gene TRBJ2-5; D gene ambiguous. This TCR was sampled from a boy between 10 and 17 years old in good health. The CDR3 DNA sequence: TGTGCCAGCAGTTTATTCAAGGGTTCAGAGACCCAGTACTTC. Protein: CASSLFKGSETQYF.